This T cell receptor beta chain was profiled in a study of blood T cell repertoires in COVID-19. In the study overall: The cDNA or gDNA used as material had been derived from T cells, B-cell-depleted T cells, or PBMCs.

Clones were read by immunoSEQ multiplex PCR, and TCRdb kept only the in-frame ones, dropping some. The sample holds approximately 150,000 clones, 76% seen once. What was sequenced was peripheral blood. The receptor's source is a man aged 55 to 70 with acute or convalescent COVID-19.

The chain's CDR3 is CASTNTGGQETQYF. CDR3 nucleotides: TGTGCCAGTACCAATACAGGGGGACAAGAGACCCAGTACTTC. The rearrangement uses TRBV19 and TRBJ2-5; TRBD1 matches 8 bases. The germline gives CDR1 LNHDA, CDR2 SQIVND (reference sequence). CDR3 size: 14 residues. J was trimmed by 2 bases and V by 7 bases; bases with no gene match: 6.